This is a list of T cell receptor beta chains from one sample in a study of shared clonotypes between healthy human individuals. Produced via immunoSEQ multiplex PCR; TCRdb's table is partial and in-frame only. This table has about 710,000 clones, around 70% appearing once. Sequenced: memory CD4+ T cells sorted from blood. The receptors derive from a woman aged 30 to 39 in good health. The CDR3 runs from the conserved cysteine through the conserved F or W. A D gene is named only where the DNA matches it firmly. A clone size is listed for some rows: how often the clone was seen (once, few, many), or a class if it is expanded.

size | D | J | V | CDR3 | DNA
- | - | TRBJ2-2 | TRBV13 | CASSLGAGSGELFF | TGTGCCAGCAGCTTAGGAGCTGGGTCCGGGGAGCTGTTTTTT
once | - | TRBJ2-5 | TRBV15 | CATSRAGTEQETQYF | TGTGCCACCAGCAGAGCCGGGACGGAACAAGAGACCCAGTACTTC
- | TRBD1 | TRBJ1-3 | TRBV5-1 | CASSPGTAGNTIYF | TGCGCCAGTTCCCCCGGGACAGCTGGAAACACCATATATTTT
- | - | TRBJ1-1 | TRBV6-1 | CASSLWPLNTEAFF | TGTGCCAGCAGTCTCTGGCCCCTGAACACTGAAGCTTTCTTT
- | TRBD1 | TRBJ2-3 | TRBV2 | CASLRQGATDTQYF | TGTGCCAGCCTCCGTCAGGGGGCTACAGATACGCAGTATTTT
- | - | TRBJ1-2 | TRBV5-4 | CASSLVGINYGYTF | TGTGCCAGCAGCTTGGTTGGCATCAACTATGGCTACACCTTC
many | TRBD1 | TRBJ1-2 | TRBV2 | CASSRSTGADGYTF | TGTGCCAGCAGTCGCTCGACAGGGGCGGATGGCTACACCTTC
- | TRBD2 | TRBJ2-1 | TRBV19 | CASSIGYGTSGHNEQFF | TGTGCCAGTAGTATAGGGTATGGGACTAGCGGCCACAATGAGCAGTTCTTC
- | - | TRBJ2-7 | TRBV28 | CASTNGGGPREQYF | TGTGCCAGCACCAACGGCGGCGGTCCTCGGGAGCAGTACTTC
- | TRBD2 | TRBJ2-4 | TRBV11-2 | CASSPRTSQYF | TGTGCCAGCAGTCCCCGGACTAGCCAGTACTTC
few | TRBD2 | TRBJ2-3 | TRBV9 | CASSTGLVPASTDTQYF | TGTGCCAGCAGCACAGGACTAGTCCCCGCTAGCACAGATACGCAGTATTTT
once | - | TRBJ2-3 | TRBV5-8 | CASSLVTQYF | TGTGCCAGCAGCTTGGTGACGCAGTATTTT
- | - | TRBJ1-4 | TRBV25-1 | CASSFQGATNEKLFF | TGTGCCAGCAGTTTCCAAGGGGCAACTAATGAAAAACTGTTTTTT
many | - | TRBJ1-4 | TRBV4-1 | CASSQVNMGFATNEKLFF | TGCGCCAGCAGCCAAGTCAATATGGGTTTTGCAACTAATGAAAAACTGTTTTTT
- | - | TRBJ1-1 | TRBV7-9 | CASSLGPGVNTEAFF | TGTGCCAGCAGCTTAGGCCCGGGAGTGAACACTGAAGCTTTCTTT